The TCR beta chain described here comes from a study of shared clonotypes between healthy human individuals (dated by TCRdb to the early 2020s). Study-level background: The cohort included a few men and a couple of women between 18 and 49 years of age. For each donor, CD4 naive and CD4 memory were each run on three plates, CD8 naive on two plates, and CD8 memory on one plate. To estimate repertoire size and how much clonotype sharing occurs between individuals, the study deeply sequenced the blood TCR repertoires of five healthy adults. To increase sequencing depth and limit assay-specific biases, different laboratories used diverse techniques to prepare libraries and sequence TCR repertoires. Per donor, leukapheresis produced somewhere between about 0.94 and 9.5 billion PBMCs. Findings and caveats that apply to the study as a whole: Sampling was restricted to blood, and TCR repertoires in tissue are likely to differ from TCR repertoires in blood. Because the study included only a small number of donors, the genetic and exposure-history diversity represented was limited. Clonotypes shared by all four sorted-subset donors showed higher generation probabilities than non-shared clonotypes. Incomplete sequencing was indicated by rarefaction of sorted-subset datasets, despite the large sequencing depth. Across a handful of donors, approximately 5% of naive CD4, roughly 3.4% of naive CD8, approximately 2.5% of memory CD4, and over 0.35% of memory CD8 clonotypes were shared. Naive subsets generally had larger estimated clonotype richness than memory subsets. Based on pairwise subsampling, the degree of clonotype sharing among donors was expected to be affected by sequencing depth.

There are a few counts of this clone. Its antigen specificity is not known. Base quality data are lacking; no much larger clone is found one base away. Counted from cysteine to phenylalanine, this CDR3 has 13 amino acids. The entry retains the CDR3 DNA only, 39 bases that are in frame from base 1. V is clipped by 7 bases and J by 4 bases, and the sequence between their germline boundaries is 13 bases long. Via the germline V gene, CDR1 is WSHSY and CDR2 SAAADI. TCR CDR3 regions were amplified from genomic DNA by multiplex PCR using the deep immunoSEQ assay. Extracted genomic DNA from each cell subset was spread evenly across all wells of several immunoSEQ 96-well plates, with each plate serving as a replicate. For sorted subsets, 200 to 250 ng of genomic DNA, equivalent to 25,000 to 35,000 T cell genomes, went into each replicate PCR. Purified libraries were quantified with a Qubit 3.0 fluorometer, sized on a Bioanalyzer 2100, and re-quantified with the KAPA Library Quantification kit. Each immunoSEQ 96-well plate was sequenced on its own single-read 150-cycle Illumina NextSeq 550 flow cell. On the study's bioinformatics: Because the immunoSEQ output included only junctional sequences and no quality scores, the filtering could not be the same as the filtering used for full-length reads. Sequences were annotated with PyIR, a Python wrapper for IgBLAST v1.9, and V/J genes and CDR3 were assigned using IMGT germline references. Any read was removed if the V/J assignment was weak (E-value above 1e-6), the CDR3 was missing, or the read contained stop codons, out-of-frame junctions, or ambiguous translated residues. A V3J clonotype was defined by an identical inferred V gene, J gene, and CDR3 amino acid sequence. Percentage overlap between repertoires was calculated by dividing the number of shared unique clonotypes by the size of the smaller repertoire. Repertoire richness was assessed with RTK rarefaction, the Chao1 estimator, and Recon v2.1 estimates of unobserved clonotypes. OLGA was used to compute generation probabilities for all TCRbeta clonotypes that the gDNA method yielded from a few donors. Entries here come from immuneACCESS through TCRdb and include only in-frame sequences with V and J called. Some clones fail to appear in such tables; in the studies checked, an unresolved V gene covers under half of the shortfall, and the cause of the remainder is unknown. V and J calls and clone size are given by that table; D and trimming were obtained from the DNA. The sample contains 2 million to 3 million clones, 93% of them found a single time. 0.36% of the sample comes from the top ten.

Donors were healthy HIV-negative adults with no recently reported acute infections or vaccinations. All donors were Caucasian adults living in Nashville, Tennessee, USA. CD4+ T cells were enriched by magnetic negative selection; naive cells were then positively selected on CD45RA, and the negative fraction formed the memory subset. Blood was obtained by leukapheresis, after which PBMCs were separated by Ficoll-Histopaque density gradient centrifugation and cryopreserved in liquid nitrogen vapor phase. Analytical flow cytometry was used to check the purity and quantity of every magnetically sorted T cell population. Genomic DNA was isolated from each sorted fraction and quantified by UV absorbance on a Nanodrop 2000c.

Sequencing was carried out using naive CD4+ T cells from PBMCs. What this sample's cell subset or site label stands for: CD45RA+ positively selected. This chain is built from TRBV10-2 and TRBJ1-2; possibly the D gene is TRBD1, per 6 matching bases. The TCR sequence derives from a man aged 18 to 35 in good health. Some clones in this sample may be carry-over from other donors' samples. For the CDR3, the sequence is CASTGGGIYGYTF. The DNA is TGCGCCAGCACCGGGGGCGGAATCTATGGCTACACCTTC.